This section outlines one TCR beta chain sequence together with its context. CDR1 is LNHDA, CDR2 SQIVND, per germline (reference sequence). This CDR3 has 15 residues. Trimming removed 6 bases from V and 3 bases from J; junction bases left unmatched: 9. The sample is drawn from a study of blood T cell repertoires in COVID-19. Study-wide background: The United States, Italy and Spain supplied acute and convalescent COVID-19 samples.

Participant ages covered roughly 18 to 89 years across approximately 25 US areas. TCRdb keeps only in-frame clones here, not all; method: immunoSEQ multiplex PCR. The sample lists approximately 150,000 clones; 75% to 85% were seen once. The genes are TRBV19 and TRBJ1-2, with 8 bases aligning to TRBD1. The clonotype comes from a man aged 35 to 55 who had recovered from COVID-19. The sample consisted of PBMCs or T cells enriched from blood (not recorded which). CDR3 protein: CASRSGQDLYYGYTF. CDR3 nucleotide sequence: TGTGCCAGTAGGTCGGGACAGGACCTTTACTATGGCTACACCTTC. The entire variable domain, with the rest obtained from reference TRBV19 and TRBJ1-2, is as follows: DGGITQSPKYLFRKEGQNVTLSCEQNLNHDAMYWYRQDPGQGLRLIYYSQIVNDFQKGDIAEGYSVSREKKESFPLTVTSAQKNPTAFYLCASRSGQDLYYGYTFGSGTRLTVV.